The TCR beta chain under discussion was sequenced for a study of T cell repertoires in cytomegalovirus infection. Study background: CMV epitopes, recently identified HLA-C-restricted and well-studied HLA-B-restricted, were used. It was the public TCR beta signatures that indicated both CMV infection and matching HLA type. Findings and caveats of the study: HLA-C-restricted CMV-specific TCR beta clonotypes were dominant in the ex vivo response. Cumulated frequencies of public TCR beta families served to identify carriers of CMV plus the relevant HLA.

On this clonotype itself: Its specificity is not known.

Germline V CDR1 and CDR2: LGHNT, FRNRAP. The CDR3 totals 14 residues. V lost 3 bases to trimming and J lost 0 bases, with 8 bases between them. TCRdb reprocessed the reads via MiXCR and lists one record per CDR3 protein. Here the sample spans roughly 700,000 distinct CDR3 sequences, 30% to 40% being singletons. This chain connects TRBV12-5 to TRBJ1-1; no definite D call. The material was cultured PBMCs, obtained from culture after CMV antigen stimulation. The TCR sequence derives from a human donor in good health (CMV status not recorded). Some clones in this sample may be carry-over from other donors' samples. This CDR3 reads CASGLGQLNTEAFF. The DNA of the CDR3 is TGTGCTAGTGGTTTAGGGCAGTTGAACACTGAAGCTTTCTTT.